This T cell receptor beta chain derives from a study of T cells after yellow fever vaccination. Study information: Preparation of fractions with low cell numbers was performed using SMART-Seq v4 Ultra Low Input.

Germline values: CDR1 SGHNT, CDR2 YYREEE (reference sequence). Trimming cost V 4 bases and J 5 bases; bases outside gene matches: 13. This CDR3 spans 16 amino acids. Universal primer sites and UMIs were introduced during 5'RACE template-switching synthesis of TCR cDNA. In TCRdb, the 5' RACE reads were re-called with MiXCR into one record per CDR3 protein. The table has about 360,000 distinct CDR3 sequences, 6.2% seen once. This clonotype came up a few times. The TCR was taken from a man aged 25-45 years who received the YFV17D yellow fever vaccine. Specimen: PBMCs, collected 5 days after the yellow fever booster vaccination. The gene calls are TRBV5-4 and TRBJ2-3, with 7 bases identical to TRBD2. The CDR3 sequence: CASSPSWRELIDTQYF. In nucleotides, the CDR3 is TGTGCCAGCAGCCCCAGCTGGCGGGAGTTGATAGATACGCAGTATTTT.